The present entry profiles one T cell receptor (beta chain) with its context. The antigen is not known. The sample has other DNA sequences that encode this CDR3 too. This entry is derived from a study of T cell responses to AZD1222 COVID-19 vaccine. Study conclusions and caveats: The study found vaccine-associated CD4 TCRs spanning spike, dominant at 160-218 and 743-854.

Libraries were prepared by immunoSEQ multiplex PCR; TCRdb keeps only in-frame clonotypes and omits some of them. The table has 100,000 to 150,000 clones, 70% to 90% seen once. The CDR3 has 11 amino acids. The germline V gene encodes CDR1 KGHSH and CDR2 LQKENI. Trimming took off 2 bases at V and 4 bases at J, with 3 bases between the two ends. The chain has TRBV18 and TRBJ2-7, with D hard to call. The material was peripheral blood, obtained on day 0 of AZD1222 vaccination. The receptor was isolated from an adult in good health. CDR3 sequence reads: CASSPGYEQYF. CDR3 DNA sequence: TGTGCCAGCTCACCAGGGTACGAGCAGTACTTC. Full variable domain (outside the CDR3, taken from reference TRBV18 and TRBJ2-7): NAGVMQNPRHLVRRRGQEARLRCSPMKGHSHVYWYRQLPEEGLKFMVYLQKENIIDESGMPKERFSAEFPKEGPSILRIQQVVRGDSAAYFCASSPGYEQYFGPGTRLTVT.